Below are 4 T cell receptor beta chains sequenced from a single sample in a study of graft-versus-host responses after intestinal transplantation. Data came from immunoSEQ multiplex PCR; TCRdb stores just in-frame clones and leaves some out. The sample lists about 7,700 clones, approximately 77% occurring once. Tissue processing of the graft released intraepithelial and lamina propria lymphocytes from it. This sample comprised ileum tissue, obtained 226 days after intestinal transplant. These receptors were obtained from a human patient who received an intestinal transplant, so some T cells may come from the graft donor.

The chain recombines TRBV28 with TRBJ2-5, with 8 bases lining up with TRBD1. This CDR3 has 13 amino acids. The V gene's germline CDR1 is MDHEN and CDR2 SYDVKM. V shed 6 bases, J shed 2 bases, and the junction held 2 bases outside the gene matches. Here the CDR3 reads CASRRQGQETQYF. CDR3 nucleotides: TGTGCCAGCAGACGACAGGGGCAAGAGACCCAGTACTTC.

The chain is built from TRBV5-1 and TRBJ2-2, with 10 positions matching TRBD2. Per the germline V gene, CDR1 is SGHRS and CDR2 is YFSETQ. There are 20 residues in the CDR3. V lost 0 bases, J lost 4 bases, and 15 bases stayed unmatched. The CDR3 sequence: CASSLAGFGAGGPSTGELFF. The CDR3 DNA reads TGCGCCAGCAGCTTGGCGGGATTTGGAGCGGGAGGGCCCAGCACCGGGGAGCTGTTTTTT.

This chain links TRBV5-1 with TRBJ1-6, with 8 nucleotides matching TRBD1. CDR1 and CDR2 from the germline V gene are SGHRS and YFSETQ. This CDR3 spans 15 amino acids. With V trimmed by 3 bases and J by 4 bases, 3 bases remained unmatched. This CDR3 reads CASSSGGTYNSPLHF. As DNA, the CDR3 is TGCGCCAGCAGCTCAGGGGGCACTTATAATTCACCCCTCCACTTT.

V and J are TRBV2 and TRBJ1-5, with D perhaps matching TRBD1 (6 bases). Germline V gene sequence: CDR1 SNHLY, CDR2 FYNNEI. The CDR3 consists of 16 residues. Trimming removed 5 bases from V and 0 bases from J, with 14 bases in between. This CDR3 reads CASSTRTVYSNQPQHF. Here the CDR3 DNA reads TGTGCCAGCAGTACTAGGACAGTCTATAGCAATCAGCCCCAGCATTTT.